This TCR beta chain appears in the sequencing data of a study of blood T cell repertoires in COVID-19. The CDR3 covers 16 residues. Germline V gene sequence: CDR1 SNHLY, CDR2 FYNNEI. V shed 8 bases and J 8 bases; nucleotides not matched to a gene: 18. TCRdb's copy holds only in-frame clones and misses some; the assay was immunoSEQ multiplex PCR. The data contain 53,000 or so clones, about 87% of them singletons. The source is a man at least 80 years old with acute or convalescent COVID-19. The genes are TRBV2 and TRBJ2-1; TRBD1 aligns across 7 bases. Sequencing was carried out using peripheral blood. The CDR3 DNA reads as TGTGCCAGCGAAATGGCCCAGAGACAGGGCAGGTATGAGCAGTTCTTC. Protein: CASEMAQRQGRYEQFF. Complete variable domain (other parts from reference TRBV2 and TRBJ2-1): EPEVTQTPSHQVTQMGQEVILRCVPISNHLYFYWYRQILGQKVEFLVSFYNNEISEKSEIFDDQFSVERPDGSNFTLKIRSTKLEDSAMYFCASEMAQRQGRYEQFFGPGTRLTVL.